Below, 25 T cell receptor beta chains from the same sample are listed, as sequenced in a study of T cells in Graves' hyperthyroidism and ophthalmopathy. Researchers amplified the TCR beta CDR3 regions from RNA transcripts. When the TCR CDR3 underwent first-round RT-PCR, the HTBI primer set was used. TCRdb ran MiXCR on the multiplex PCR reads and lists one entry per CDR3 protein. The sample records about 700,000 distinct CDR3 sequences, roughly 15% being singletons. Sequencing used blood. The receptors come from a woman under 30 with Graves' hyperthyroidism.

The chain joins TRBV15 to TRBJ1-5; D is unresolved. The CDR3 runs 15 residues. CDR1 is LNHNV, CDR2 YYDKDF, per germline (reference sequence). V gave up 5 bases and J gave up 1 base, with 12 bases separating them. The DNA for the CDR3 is TGTGCCACCAGCCCAAGGACCGCAAGCAATCAGCCCCAGCATTTT. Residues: CATSPRTASNQPQHF.

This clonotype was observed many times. This CDR3 reads CASSPGSTNTEAFF. The CDR3 coding sequence is TGTGCCAGCTCACCAGGATCCACGAACACTGAAGCTTTCTTT. This sequence joins TRBV18 and TRBJ1-1, with D hard to call. The V and J ends lost 2 bases and 1 base respectively, with 8 bases between them. The CDR3 extends over 14 amino acids. Germline CDR1 KGHSH, CDR2 LQKENI.

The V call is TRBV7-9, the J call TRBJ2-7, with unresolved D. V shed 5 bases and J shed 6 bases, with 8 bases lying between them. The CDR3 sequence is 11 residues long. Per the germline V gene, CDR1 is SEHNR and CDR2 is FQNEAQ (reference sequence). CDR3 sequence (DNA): TGTGCCAGCAGCCCCATGCGCGAGCAGTACTTC. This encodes CASSPMREQYF.

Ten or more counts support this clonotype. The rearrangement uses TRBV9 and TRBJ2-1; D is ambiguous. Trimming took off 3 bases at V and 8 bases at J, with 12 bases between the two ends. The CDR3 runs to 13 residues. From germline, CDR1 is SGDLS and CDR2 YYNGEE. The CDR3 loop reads CASSAATDHEQFF. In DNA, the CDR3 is TGTGCCAGCAGCGCCGCGACGGATCATGAGCAGTTCTTC.

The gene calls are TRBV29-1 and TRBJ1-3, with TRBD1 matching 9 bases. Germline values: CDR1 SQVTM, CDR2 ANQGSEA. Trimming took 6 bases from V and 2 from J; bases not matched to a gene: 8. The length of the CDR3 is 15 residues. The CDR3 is CSVEQGAEAGNTIYF. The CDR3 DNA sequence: TGCAGCGTAGAACAGGGGGCCGAGGCTGGAAACACCATATATTTT.

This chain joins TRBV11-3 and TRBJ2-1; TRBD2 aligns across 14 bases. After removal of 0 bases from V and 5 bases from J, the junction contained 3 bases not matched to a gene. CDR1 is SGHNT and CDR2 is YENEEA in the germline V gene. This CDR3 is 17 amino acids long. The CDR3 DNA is TGTGCCAGCAGCTTAGATGGACTAGCGGGAGGCCACAATGAGCAGTTCTTC. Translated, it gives CASSLDGLAGGHNEQFF.

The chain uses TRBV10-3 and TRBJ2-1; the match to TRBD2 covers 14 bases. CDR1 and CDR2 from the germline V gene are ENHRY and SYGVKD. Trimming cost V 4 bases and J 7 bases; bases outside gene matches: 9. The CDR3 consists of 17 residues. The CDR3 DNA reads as TGTGCCATCAGTGGTCCGGGACTAGCGGGGGTTTTTAATGAGCAGTTCTTC. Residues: CAISGPGLAGVFNEQFF.

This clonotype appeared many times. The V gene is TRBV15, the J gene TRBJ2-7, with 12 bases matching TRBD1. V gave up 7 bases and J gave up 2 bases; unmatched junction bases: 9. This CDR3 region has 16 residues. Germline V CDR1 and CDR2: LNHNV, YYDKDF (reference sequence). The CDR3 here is CATKGQGAGSTYEQYF. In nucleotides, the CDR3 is TGTGCCACCAAGGGACAGGGGGCAGGAAGCACCTACGAGCAGTACTTC.

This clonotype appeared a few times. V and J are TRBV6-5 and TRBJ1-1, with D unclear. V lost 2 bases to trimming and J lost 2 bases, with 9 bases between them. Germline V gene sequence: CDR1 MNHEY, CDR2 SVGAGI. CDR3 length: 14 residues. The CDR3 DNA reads TGTGCCAGCAGTTACATCCGCAGCAACACTGAAGCTTTCTTT. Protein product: CASSYIRSNTEAFF.

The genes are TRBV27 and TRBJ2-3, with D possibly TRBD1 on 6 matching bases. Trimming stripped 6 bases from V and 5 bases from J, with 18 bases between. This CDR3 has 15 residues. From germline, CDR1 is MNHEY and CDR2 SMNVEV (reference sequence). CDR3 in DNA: TGTGCCAGCAGCCCCACAGGGTGGTTGTTAGATACGCAGTATTTT. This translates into CASSPTGWLLDTQYF.

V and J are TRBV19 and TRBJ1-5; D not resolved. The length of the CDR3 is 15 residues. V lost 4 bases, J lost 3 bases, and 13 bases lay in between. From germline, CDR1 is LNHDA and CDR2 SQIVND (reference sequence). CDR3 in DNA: TGTGCCAGTAGTACGTCTTTGAACGCCAATCAGCCCCAGCATTTT. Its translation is CASSTSLNANQPQHF. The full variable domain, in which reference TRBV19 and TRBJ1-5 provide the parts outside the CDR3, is DGGITQSPKYLFRKEGQNVTLSCEQNLNHDAMYWYRQDPGQGLRLIYYSQIVNDFQKGDIAEGYSVSREKKESFPLTVTSAQKNPTAFYLCASSTSLNANQPQHFGDGTRLSIL.

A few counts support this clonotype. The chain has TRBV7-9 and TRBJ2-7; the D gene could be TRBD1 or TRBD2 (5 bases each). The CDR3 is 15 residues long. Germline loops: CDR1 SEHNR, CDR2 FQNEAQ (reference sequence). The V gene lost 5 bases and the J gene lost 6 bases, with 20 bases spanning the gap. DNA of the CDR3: TGTGCCAGCAGCACTACGAGGGGTGGTTCCGGCGAGCAGTACTTC. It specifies CASSTTRGGSGEQYF.

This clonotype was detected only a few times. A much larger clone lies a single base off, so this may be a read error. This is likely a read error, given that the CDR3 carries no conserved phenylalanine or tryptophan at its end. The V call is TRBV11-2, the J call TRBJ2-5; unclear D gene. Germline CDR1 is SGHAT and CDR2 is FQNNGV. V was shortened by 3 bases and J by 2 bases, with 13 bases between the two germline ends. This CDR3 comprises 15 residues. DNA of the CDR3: TGTGCCAGCAGCTTGGCGTTCTCCGGGCAAGAGACCCAGTACTCC. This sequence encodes CASSLAFSGQETQYS.

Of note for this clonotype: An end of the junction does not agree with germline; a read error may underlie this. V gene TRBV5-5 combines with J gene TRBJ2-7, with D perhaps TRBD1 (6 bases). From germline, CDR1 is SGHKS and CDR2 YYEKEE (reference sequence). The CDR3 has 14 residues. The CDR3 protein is CASSFRGPTYEQHF. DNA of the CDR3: TGTGCCAGCAGCTTCAGGGGCCCCACCTACGAGCAGCACTTC.

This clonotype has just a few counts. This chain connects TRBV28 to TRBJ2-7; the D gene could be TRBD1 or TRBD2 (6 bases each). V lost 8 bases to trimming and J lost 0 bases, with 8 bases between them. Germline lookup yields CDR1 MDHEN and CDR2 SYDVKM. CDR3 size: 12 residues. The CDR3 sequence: CASEGGSYEQYF. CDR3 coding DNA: TGTGCCAGCGAGGGGGGCTCCTACGAGCAGTACTTC.

The CDR3 is CASSRRQGSQETQYF. DNA of the CDR3: TGTGCCAGCTCACGGAGACAGGGCAGCCAAGAGACCCAGTACTTC. The chain is built from TRBV18 and TRBJ2-5; TRBD1 aligns across 7 bases. After removal of 4 bases from V and 1 base from J, the junction contained 6 bases not matched to a gene. Germline V gene sequence: CDR1 KGHSH, CDR2 LQKENI. This CDR3 is built from 15 residues.

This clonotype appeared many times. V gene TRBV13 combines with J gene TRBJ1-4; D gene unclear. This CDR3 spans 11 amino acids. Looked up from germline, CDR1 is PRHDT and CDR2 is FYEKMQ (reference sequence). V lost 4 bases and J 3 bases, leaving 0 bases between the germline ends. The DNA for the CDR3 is TGTGCCAGCAGCTCTAATGAAAAACTGTTTTTT. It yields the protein CASSSNEKLFF.

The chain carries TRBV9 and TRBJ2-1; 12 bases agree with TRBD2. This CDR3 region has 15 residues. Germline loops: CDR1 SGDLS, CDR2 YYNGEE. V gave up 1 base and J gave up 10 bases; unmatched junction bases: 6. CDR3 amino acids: CASSVSSGRAEEQFF. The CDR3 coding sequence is TGTGCCAGCAGCGTATCTAGCGGGAGGGCCGAAGAGCAGTTCTTC.

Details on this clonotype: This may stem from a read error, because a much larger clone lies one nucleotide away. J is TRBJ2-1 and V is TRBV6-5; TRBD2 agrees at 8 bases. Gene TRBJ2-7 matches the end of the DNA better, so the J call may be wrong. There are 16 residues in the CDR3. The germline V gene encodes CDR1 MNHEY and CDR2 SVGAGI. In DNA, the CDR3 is TGTGCCAGCAGTTACGACCAAGCGGGGGAGTACAATGAGCAGTACTTC. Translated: CASSYDQAGEYNEQYF.

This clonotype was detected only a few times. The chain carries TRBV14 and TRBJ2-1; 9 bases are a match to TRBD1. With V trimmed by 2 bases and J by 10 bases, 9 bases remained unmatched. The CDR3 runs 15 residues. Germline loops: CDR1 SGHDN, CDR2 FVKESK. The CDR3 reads CASSQLPGQGNEQFF. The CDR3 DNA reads TGTGCCAGCAGCCAACTTCCGGGACAGGGTAACGAGCAGTTCTTC.

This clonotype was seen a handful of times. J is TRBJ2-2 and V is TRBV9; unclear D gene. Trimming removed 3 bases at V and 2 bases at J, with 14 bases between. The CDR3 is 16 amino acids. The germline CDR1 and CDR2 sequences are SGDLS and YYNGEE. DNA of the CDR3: TGTGCCAGCAGCGCTCGTGGAGTGGCCAACACCGGGGAGCTGTTTTTT. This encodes CASSARGVANTGELFF.

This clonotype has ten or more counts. CDR3 in DNA: TGTGCCTGGAGTAAAAGCGGCCCTGACACGCAGTATTTT. Protein: CAWSKSGPDTQYF. V usage is TRBV30 and J usage is TRBJ2-3; possibly TRBD2 for D (5 bases). The V gene's germline CDR1 is GTSNPN and CDR2 SVGIG (reference sequence). This CDR3 has 13 residues. Trimming removed 2 bases at V and 9 bases at J, with 15 bases between. The complete variable domain, with remaining parts taken from reference TRBV30 and TRBJ2-3, reads SQTIHQWPATLVQPVGSPLSLECTVEGTSNPNLYWYRQAAGRGLQLLFYSVGIGQISSEVPQNLSASRPQDRQFILSSKKLLLSDSGFYLCAWSKSGPDTQYFGPGTRLTVL.

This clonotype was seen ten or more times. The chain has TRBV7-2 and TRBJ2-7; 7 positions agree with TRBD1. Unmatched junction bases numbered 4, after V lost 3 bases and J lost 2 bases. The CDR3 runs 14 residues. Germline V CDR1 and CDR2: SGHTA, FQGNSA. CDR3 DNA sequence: TGTGCCAGCAGCTTCTCGCAGGGGGCCTACGAGCAGTACTTC. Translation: CASSFSQGAYEQYF.

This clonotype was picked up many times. Here the CDR3 reads CAWSHRLGNYEQYF. CDR3 bases: TGTGCCTGGAGCCATAGACTCGGGAACTACGAGCAGTACTTC. The chain is built from TRBV30 and TRBJ2-7; TRBD2 might be the D (5 bases). Deletions cut 3 bases from V and 3 bases from J, with 15 bases between. Per the germline V gene, CDR1 is GTSNPN and CDR2 is SVGIG (reference sequence). CDR3 size: 14 residues.

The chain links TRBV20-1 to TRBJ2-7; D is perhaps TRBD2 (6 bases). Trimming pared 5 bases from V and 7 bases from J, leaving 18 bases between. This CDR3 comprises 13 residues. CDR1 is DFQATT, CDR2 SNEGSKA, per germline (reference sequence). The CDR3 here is CSAVSGTPEEQYF. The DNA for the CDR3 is TGCAGTGCTGTCTCCGGGACTCCGGAGGAGCAGTACTTC.